Listed here is a single T cell receptor (beta chain). Its antigen is still unknown. Base qualities are not recorded, but no much larger clone differs from it by a single base. The data derive from a study of T cell changes during pregnancy in multiple sclerosis (dated by TCRdb to the late 2010s). A note on the overall study: In women with multiple sclerosis, the researchers looked at how the T cell repertoire shifted as pregnancy progressed.

The method was the immunoSEQ multiplex PCR assay. Not all clones reach the TCRdb copy of this immuneACCESS table, which keeps in-frame sequences only. Checked studies attribute under half of the gap to unresolved V genes and leave the rest unexplained. This sample has 70,000 to 95,000 clones in its table, and around 93% of those were observed once. 2.2% of the sample is held by the ten biggest clonotypes. CDR1 and CDR2, looked up from the germline V gene, are MGHDK and SYGVNS. Inclusive of the bounding cysteine and phenylalanine, the CDR3 is 13 residues long. CDR3 DNA only is kept here, 39 bases in frame from base 1. The V and J ends are trimmed by 7 bases and 3 bases, leaving 10 bases between them.

Recombination joined TRBV25-1 with TRBJ1-3, with TRBD1 tentatively as D gene (5 bases match). This specimen consisted of peripheral blood, obtained in the third trimester of pregnancy. The sequence came from a female donor with multiple sclerosis, enrolled in a pregnancy study. The DNA sequence is TGTGCCAGCACCCAGGGTTATGGAAACACCATATATTTT. Its protein product is CASTQGYGNTIYF.